This T cell receptor (beta chain) was observed in a study of blood T cell repertoires in COVID-19. Germline CDR1 and CDR2: LGHNA and YSLEER. The CDR3 consists of 14 residues. The trim removed 5 bases at V and 10 bases at J, leaving 11 bases unmatched. Method: immunoSEQ multiplex PCR; TCRdb's copy keeps in-frame clones and lacks some. The repertoire consists of some 150,000 clones, with approximately 90% occurring once and the leading ten covering under 5%. This receptor was identified in a woman between 55 and 75 years old who had recovered from COVID-19. Specimen: peripheral blood. This chain links TRBV4-3 with TRBJ2-1, with TRBD2 matching 7 bases. The chain's CDR3 is CASSNTRTSFEQFF. The CDR3, as DNA: TGCGCCAGCAGCAATACCCGGACTAGTTTCGAGCAGTTCTTC.